The text below deals with one T cell receptor (beta chain). As processed by the authors: The authors estimated nucleated cell counts from reference gene primer amplification. The data were produced by immunoSEQ multiplex PCR, yet TCRdb's version contains in-frame clones alone and is incomplete. V, J and clone size are taken as reported in that table, and D and trimming were inferred from the DNA itself. The sample includes 60,000 to 65,000 clones, around nine tenths of them seen just once. With 4 bases clipped from V and 8 bases from J, the junction kept 9 bases outside the gene matches. The CDR3 totals 14 residues. Germline V gene lookup returns CDR1 SGHRS and CDR2 YFSETQ. The data are from a study of blood T cell repertoires in COVID-19.

The genes are TRBV5-1 and TRBJ1-2; 9 positions match TRBD1. The clonotype comes from an elderly woman with active COVID-19. Sequenced material: peripheral blood. The CDR3 coding sequence is TGCGCCAGCAGCCCCAGGACAGGGGATCGCGGCTACACCTTC. It is translated as CASSPRTGDRGYTF.